The 25 T cell receptor beta chains presented below share a single source sample, sequenced in a study of Graves' ophthalmopathy and Graves' hyperthyroidism. Scientists amplified the TCR beta CDR3 regions from RNA transcripts. First-round RT-PCR used HTBI primers; second-round multiplex PCR followed. TCRdb re-called the multiplex PCR reads through MiXCR, storing one row per CDR3 protein. The sample shows more than 300,000 distinct CDR3 sequences, 15% of them seen only once. Sequencing input: peripheral blood. These receptor sequences come from a woman aged 18-30 years with stable Graves' hyperthyroidism.

This clonotype was counted at least ten times. The rearrangement links TRBV7-8 to TRBJ1-1, with TRBD1 matching over 8 bases. The CDR3 runs to 16 residues. Losses at the gene ends were 5 bases for V and 1 base for J; bases not matched to a gene: 9. Germline-derived CDR1 and CDR2 are SGHVS and FQNEAQ. This CDR3 is CASSLRTGTTNTEAFF. The CDR3 bases are TGTGCCAGCAGCCTACGGACAGGGACTACGAACACTGAAGCTTTCTTT.

This clonotype appeared many times. The genes are TRBV2 and TRBJ2-7; tentative D call: TRBD2 (5 bases). CDR3 length: 13 amino acids. V lost 7 bases, J lost 7 bases, and 17 bases lay in between. CDR1 SNHLY and CDR2 FYNNEI come from the germline V gene. CDR3 amino acids: CASTPLTTAEQYF. The CDR3 DNA reads as TGTGCCAGCACTCCACTGACTACTGCTGAGCAGTACTTC.

This clonotype occurred many times. The chain carries TRBV20-1 and TRBJ1-2; tentatively, D is TRBD1 (6 bases). The V end lost 0 bases, the J end lost 8 bases, and 13 bases lay between the germline ends. Germline CDR1 and CDR2: DFQATT and SNEGSKA (reference sequence). This CDR3 comprises 13 residues. The CDR3 bases are TGCAGTGCTAGAGATCCCACAGGGAGGGGCTACACCTTC. It yields the protein CSARDPTGRGYTF.

This clonotype was detected a few times. This chain uses TRBV25-1 with TRBJ1-2, with a tentative D call TRBD1 (5 bases). The germline CDR1 and CDR2 sequences are MGHDK and SYGVNS. The CDR3 contains 20 residues. V lost 1 base and J 3 bases, leaving 27 bases between the germline ends. CDR3 amino acids: CASSEFIAGPQKGPYYGYTF. In DNA form, the CDR3 reads TGTGCCAGCAGTGAATTCATCGCGGGACCGCAGAAGGGCCCGTACTATGGCTACACCTTC.

This clonotype occurred a few times. A much larger clone differs by one base, so this may be a read error. The V gene is TRBV6-1, the J gene TRBJ1-1; 9 bases align to TRBD1. From germline, CDR1 is MNHNS and CDR2 SASEGT. The CDR3 covers 15 residues. J gave up 5 bases and V 5 bases, and 9 bases lay outside the gene matches. CDR3 sequence (DNA): TGTGCCAGCAGTCATACAGGGGGCGGGAGGACTGAAGCTTTCTTT. Amino acids: CASSHTGGGRTEAFF.

This clonotype was observed many times. V gene TRBV6-2 or TRBV6-3 combines with J gene TRBJ2-7; the D is unclear. The CDR3 is 14 residues long. V shed 0 bases and J shed 9 bases, with 15 bases lying between them. In germline, CDR1 is MNHEY, CDR2 SVGEGT. The CDR3 nucleotides read TGTGCCAGCAGTTACTCGAAGGGATTACGTGGGCAGTACTTC. Its protein product is CASSYSKGLRGQYF.

V gene TRBV6-1 combines with J gene TRBJ2-2; D may be TRBD2 (5 bases). Trimming left V 8 bases short and J 4 bases short, with 14 bases between. This CDR3 is 14 amino acids long. In germline, CDR1 is MNHNS, CDR2 SASEGT. The CDR3 here is CASCRGLLTGELFF. The CDR3 DNA reads as TGTGCCAGCTGTAGAGGACTCCTCACCGGGGAGCTGTTTTTT.

The chain combines TRBV12-3 or TRBV12-4 with TRBJ1-2; 8 bases match TRBD1. V shed 5 bases, J shed 7 bases, and the junction held 6 bases outside the gene matches. CDR3 length: 13 amino acids. CDR3 loop: CASSDRGSSGYTF. In nucleotides, the CDR3 is TGTGCCAGCAGTGACAGGGGAAGCTCTGGCTACACCTTC.

This clonotype appeared a few times. The gene calls are TRBV3-1 and TRBJ1-1; D is perhaps TRBD1 (5 bases). The V end was cut by 4 bases, the J end by 4 bases, with 13 bases between. CDR1 is LGHDT and CDR2 is YNNKEL in the germline V gene (reference sequence). This CDR3 spans 14 amino acids. The CDR3 here is CASSRGGGSTEAFF. The CDR3 nucleotides read TGTGCCAGCAGCCGTGGGGGAGGGAGCACTGAAGCTTTCTTT.

This clonotype showed up many times. This chain uses TRBV6-5 with TRBJ1-2, with unresolved D. Between the trimmed V and J ends, which lost 4 bases and 4 bases, there was a span of 13 bases. The germline V gene encodes CDR1 MNHEY and CDR2 SVGAGI. The CDR3 extends over 14 amino acids. CDR3 region: CASSSITARYGYTF. The CDR3 coding sequence is TGTGCCAGCAGTTCTATAACAGCCCGCTATGGCTACACCTTC.

This clonotype was detected a few times. In DNA form, the CDR3 reads TGTGCCAGCAGTTACTCGGGGCTAGCGGGGAAGTCGACCACCGGGGAGCTGTTTTTT. Its protein is CASSYSGLAGKSTTGELFF. This chain joins TRBV6-2 or TRBV6-3 and TRBJ2-2; 9 bases are a match to TRBD2. In germline, CDR1 is MNHEY, CDR2 SVGEGT. With 0 bases clipped from V and 4 bases from J, the junction kept 12 bases outside the gene matches. The CDR3 is 19 residues long.

The rearrangement uses TRBV6-2 or TRBV6-3 and TRBJ2-7; the match to TRBD1 covers 8 bases. Germline CDR1 and CDR2: MNHEY and SVGEGT. This CDR3 region has 18 residues. The junction had 14 bases not matched to a gene; V was cut back by 2 bases and J by 2 bases. DNA for the CDR3: TGTGCCAGCAGTTACCTCCTTCTTCCCGGGACAGGCGCCTACGAGCAGTACTTC. It encodes CASSYLLLPGTGAYEQYF.

At least ten counts were recorded for this clonotype. V and J are TRBV6-1 and TRBJ1-3, with 8 bases aligning to TRBD1. V lost 5 bases, J lost 0 bases, and 0 bases stayed unmatched. The germline V gene encodes CDR1 MNHNS and CDR2 SASEGT. This CDR3 region has 14 residues. The CDR3 bases are TGTGCCAGCAGTACAGGGGGCTCTGGAAACACCATATATTTT. This sequence encodes CASSTGGSGNTIYF.

This clonotype was found many times. The V and J genes are TRBV6-1 and TRBJ1-1; weak D call: TRBD1 (5 bases). Germline loops: CDR1 MNHNS, CDR2 SASEGT. V lost 3 bases and J lost 0, with 20 bases in between. The CDR3 has 18 amino acids. CDR3 nucleotides: TGTGCCAGCAGTGAGGCAGCCTGGAGGGGAGGAGTGAACACTGAAGCTTTCTTT. It is translated as CASSEAAWRGGVNTEAFF.

This clonotype was recorded many times. A much larger clone differs from this one at a single base, so this may be a read error. This CDR3 is missing its conserved last phenylalanine or tryptophan, likely due to a read error. The V gene is TRBV15, the J gene TRBJ1-5; D is uncertain. Looked up from germline, CDR1 is LNHNV and CDR2 is YYDKDF (reference sequence). This CDR3 has 15 amino acids. V dropped 0 bases and J dropped 2 bases, with 8 bases sitting between them. This CDR3 is CATSRDRLGNQPQHL. In DNA, the CDR3 is TGTGCCACCAGCAGAGATCGGTTGGGCAATCAGCCCCAGCATCTT.

On this clonotype itself: A much larger clone lies one base from this, so it may be a read error. The CDR3 sequence: CASSKQDVSDEQYF. DNA for the CDR3: TGTGCCAGCAGCAAACAGGATGTGTCCGACGAGCAGTACTTC. The rearrangement joins TRBV7-9 to TRBJ2-7; a possible D gene is TRBD1 (5 bases). The CDR3 covers 14 residues. Trimming stripped 5 bases from V and 5 bases from J, with 16 bases between. CDR1 is SEHNR and CDR2 is FQNEAQ in the germline V gene (reference sequence).

This clonotype was seen many times. The J gene is TRBJ1-6, the V gene TRBV7-3; maybe TRBD1 (5 bases). This CDR3 contains 15 residues. Per germline, CDR1 SGHTA and CDR2 FQGTGA. V was cut by 2 bases and J by 9 bases, with 14 bases left in between. In nucleotides, the CDR3 is TGTGCCAGCAGCTTAGACGGTGGGGGGAGTTCACCCCTCCACTTT. It codes for CASSLDGGGSSPLHF.

The rearrangement joins TRBV11-3 to TRBJ2-5; possible D gene TRBD2, 6 bases. This CDR3 has 15 residues. CDR1 SGHNT and CDR2 YENEEA come from the germline V gene. Trimming shortened V by 1 base and J by 3 bases, and 12 bases separated the two germline ends. As DNA, the CDR3 is TGTGCCAGCAGCTTAGGGGTTAGCGGTGAAGAGACCCAGTACTTC. Amino acids: CASSLGVSGEETQYF.

This clonotype occurred many times. This chain links TRBV19 with TRBJ2-7, with 9 nucleotides matching TRBD1. With 6 bases clipped from V and 7 bases from J, the junction kept 22 bases outside the gene matches. This CDR3 is built from 18 residues. The germline V gene has CDR1 LNHDA and CDR2 SQIVND (reference sequence). CDR3 region: CASSYNSGTGMISGEQYF. Written as DNA, the CDR3 is TGTGCCAGTAGCTACAACTCCGGGACAGGGATGATCTCGGGAGAGCAGTACTTC.

This clonotype was picked up many times. The genes are TRBV20-1 and TRBJ2-5, with TRBD1 matching 7 bases. Germline V CDR1 and CDR2: DFQATT, SNEGSKA (reference sequence). J lost 5 bases, V lost 2 bases, and 20 bases had no gene match. The CDR3 runs 18 residues. CDR3 sequence: CSARRIPGQSNVYETQYF. The CDR3 DNA follows: TGCAGTGCTAGACGAATTCCGGGACAGTCGAATGTCTACGAGACCCAGTACTTC.

In its sample, this clonotype was seen many times. This chain connects TRBV2 to TRBJ2-5; TRBD1 aligns across 8 bases. The CDR3 has 13 residues. Trimming took 4 bases from V and 5 from J; bases not matched to a gene: 3. The germline CDR1 and CDR2 sequences are SNHLY and FYNNEI. The CDR3 region has the DNA TGTGCCAGCAGTGGGGACAGGCTGGAGACCCAGTACTTC. Residues: CASSGDRLETQYF.

This clonotype was seen ten or more times. The germline gene is not matched at one end of the junction; a read error may be the cause. This rearrangement joins TRBV27 to TRBJ2-4; TRBD1 matches at 9 bases. The germline V gene has CDR1 MNHEY and CDR2 SMNVEV (reference sequence). The CDR3 runs to 15 residues. CDR3 region: CASSWTGATKNIKYF. In DNA, the CDR3 is TGTGCCAGCAGTTGGACAGGGGCAACCAAAAACATTAAGTACTTC.

J is TRBJ2-2 and V is TRBV4-1; TRBD2 agrees at 9 bases. CDR3 size: 18 residues. Germline V gene sequence: CDR1 MGHRA, CDR2 YSYEKL. V dropped 5 bases and J dropped 0; count of bases not matched to a gene: 10. CDR3 sequence reads: CASSRLLGGGANTGELFF. Written as DNA, the CDR3 is TGCGCCAGCAGCAGACTTTTGGGCGGGGGGGCGAACACCGGGGAGCTGTTTTTT.

There are many counts of this clonotype. The chain joins TRBV7-9 to TRBJ1-1; 8 positions match TRBD1. J gave up 1 base and V 5 bases, and 9 bases lay outside the gene matches. This CDR3 spans 16 amino acids. Germline loops: CDR1 SEHNR, CDR2 FQNEAQ (reference sequence). The CDR3 sequence: CASSHGTGGTNTEAFF. CDR3 DNA sequence: TGTGCCAGCAGCCATGGGACAGGTGGCACGAACACTGAAGCTTTCTTT.

The chain recombines TRBV19 with TRBJ1-1, with a tentative D call TRBD1 (6 bases). Trimming took 6 bases from V and 3 from J, leaving 11 bases between them. From germline, CDR1 is LNHDA and CDR2 SQIVND (reference sequence). CDR3 length: 13 amino acids. This CDR3 reads CASRKQGDTEAFF. Written as DNA, the CDR3 is TGTGCCAGTAGGAAACAGGGAGACACTGAAGCTTTCTTT.